This TCR beta chain was recovered during a study of cytomegalovirus exposure and HLA in healthy donors. Broader study findings: Among TCR beta chains, those listed as cytomegalovirus-associated numbered around 180.

Researchers ran the PCR with 60 Vbeta and 13 Jbeta primers. Sequencing used immunoSEQ multiplex PCR; TCRdb keeps in-frame clones, though not all of them. The profile covers approximately 180,000 clones, with approximately 85% appearing a single time and about 1.8% taken by the ten largest. Healthy bone marrow donors made up the donor group. With regard to this clone: Antigen unknown.

V lost 8 bases, J lost 2 bases, and 16 bases lay in between. Germline loops: CDR1 MNHEY, CDR2 SMNVEV (reference sequence). This CDR3 is 14 amino acids long. Material for sequencing was PBMCs. The rearrangement links TRBV27 to TRBJ2-7; a weak D match, TRBD2 (6 bases). The sequence came from a man between 18 and 29 years old in good health and CMV-seronegative. The CDR3: CASGRREIPYEQYF. The CDR3 DNA is TGTGCCAGCGGAAGACGGGAGATCCCCTACGAGCAGTACTTC.